This TCR beta chain was recorded in a study of cytomegalovirus exposure and HLA in healthy donors. Findings and caveats of the study: Overall, approximately 150 TCR beta chains were annotated as cytomegalovirus-associated. The authors reported that TCR beta sequences could predict HLA-A and HLA-B alleles. These predictions were accurate for most subjects in the first cohort.

The CDR3 extends over 13 amino acids. With 3 bases removed from V and 6 bases from J, the gap between germline ends came to 10 bases. The V gene's germline CDR1 is MDHEN and CDR2 SYDVKM. As to this clone: The antigen is undetermined.

The PCR contained 60 Vbeta and 13 Jbeta primers. This table comes from immunoSEQ multiplex PCR, and its TCRdb copy is limited to in-frame clones, with some not included. The sample consists of 100,000 or so clones, approximately 70% of them appearing once. The chain couples TRBV28 to TRBJ2-3; a weak D match, TRBD2 (5 bases). Sequencing input: PBMCs. This receptor was obtained from a man aged 30-40 years in good health and CMV-seronegative. The CDR3 bases are TGTGCCAGCAGTTTCGAGGGTTTGGATACGCAGTATTTT. Translation: CASSFEGLDTQYF.